The T cell receptor (beta chain) described here comes from a study of blood T cell repertoires in COVID-19. Looking at the study overall: T cells, B-cell-depleted T cells, or PBMCs provided the cDNA or gDNA that served as material.

Data came from immunoSEQ multiplex PCR; TCRdb stores just in-frame clones and leaves some out. The sample has 200,000 to 250,000 clones; roughly four fifths are singletons. This CDR3 contains 17 residues. Germline V gives CDR1 SQVTM, CDR2 ANQGSEA. The junction had 10 bases not matched to a gene; V was cut back by 4 bases and J by 0 bases. V is TRBV29-1 and J is TRBJ2-3, with TRBD2 identical over 10 bases. What was sequenced was peripheral blood. The receptor's source is a woman aged 25 to 45 who had recovered from COVID-19. Here the CDR3 reads CSVVGGLAPLSTDTQYF. The CDR3 coding sequence is TGCAGCGTTGTGGGGGGACTAGCGCCCTTGAGCACAGATACGCAGTATTTT.